These 2 T cell receptor beta chains share one sample of origin, sequenced in a study of shared clonotypes between healthy human individuals. Sequencing was performed with immunoSEQ multiplex PCR; in TCRdb, only in-frame clones are kept and a portion is missing. In the table there are roughly 330,000 clones, roughly 70% of which are singletons. Material for sequencing was memory CD4+ T cells sorted from blood. Indicated subset: CD45RA-negative fraction. The receptors here all came from a man aged 30 to 45 in good health.

The chain is built from TRBV18 and TRBJ2-3; the match to TRBD2 covers 11 bases. The germline gives CDR1 KGHSH, CDR2 LQKENI. J was trimmed by 6 bases and V by 1 base; bases with no gene match: 0. The CDR3 totals 14 residues. CDR3 nucleotide sequence: TGTGCCAGCTCACCACTAGCGGGAGGGGATACGCAGTATTTT. Its protein product is CASSPLAGGDTQYF.

This chain uses TRBV7-8 with TRBJ2-2, with D perhaps matching TRBD2 (5 bases). The ends were cut back, 5 bases at V and 5 bases at J, with 9 bases in the middle. Germline loops: CDR1 SGHVS, CDR2 FQNEAQ. The CDR3 sequence is 13 residues long. The CDR3: CASSNPGTGELFF. The CDR3 DNA follows: TGTGCCAGCAGCAACCCGGGGACCGGGGAGCTGTTTTTT.